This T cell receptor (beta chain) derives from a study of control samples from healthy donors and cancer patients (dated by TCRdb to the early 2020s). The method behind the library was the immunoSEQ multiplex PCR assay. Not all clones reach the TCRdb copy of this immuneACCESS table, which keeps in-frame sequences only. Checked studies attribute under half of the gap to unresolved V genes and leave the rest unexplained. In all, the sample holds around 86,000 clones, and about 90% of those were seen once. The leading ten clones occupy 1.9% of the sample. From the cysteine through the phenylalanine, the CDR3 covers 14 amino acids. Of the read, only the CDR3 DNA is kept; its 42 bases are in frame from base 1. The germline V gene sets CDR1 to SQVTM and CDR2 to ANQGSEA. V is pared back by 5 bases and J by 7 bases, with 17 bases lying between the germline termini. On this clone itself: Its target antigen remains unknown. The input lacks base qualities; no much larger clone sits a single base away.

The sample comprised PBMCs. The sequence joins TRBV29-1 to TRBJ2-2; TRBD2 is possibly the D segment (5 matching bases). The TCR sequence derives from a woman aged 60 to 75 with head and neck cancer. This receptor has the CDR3 CSVIRGGFSGELFF. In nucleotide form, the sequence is TGCAGCGTTATTAGAGGAGGTTTTAGCGGGGAGCTGTTTTTT.